The next 31 T cell receptor beta chains were all read from a single sample in a study of cytomegalovirus exposure and HLA in healthy donors. Both 60 Vbeta primers and 13 Jbeta primers went into the PCR. Only in-frame clones appear in the TCRdb table, and some are missing; sequencing was by immunoSEQ multiplex PCR. Of around 190,000 clones detected, over 75% appear once; the ten largest clones hold about 2.4%. Material: PBMCs. The receptors derive from a man in his sixties in good health and CMV-seronegative.

This clone was recorded once. The V and J genes are TRBV29-1 and TRBJ2-7; D possibly corresponds to TRBD2 (6 bases). Between the trimmed V and J ends, which lost 4 bases and 9 bases, there was a span of 31 bases. Germline assignment: CDR1 SQVTM and CDR2 ANQGSEA. The CDR3 sequence is 17 residues long. In nucleotides, the CDR3 is TGCAGCGTTGGCGGCGGGACTGCGGCTTCTCTCTCTTGCGCGCAGTACTTC. This gives the protein CSVGGGTAASLSCAQYF.

The chain recombines TRBV6-6 with TRBJ2-2, with unresolved D. In germline, CDR1 is MNHNY, CDR2 SVGAGI (reference sequence). V was shortened by 6 bases and J by 5 bases, with 7 bases between the two germline ends. The CDR3 loop spans 12 amino acids. The CDR3 coding sequence is TGTGCCAGCAGCCGAGAGACCGGGGAGCTGTTTTTT. It translates to CASSRETGELFF.

The genes are TRBV7-2 and TRBJ1-1; TRBD1 aligns across 7 bases. Per the germline V gene, CDR1 is SGHTA and CDR2 is FQGNSA. CDR3 length: 15 residues. The ends lost 5 bases at V and 4 bases at J; junction bases unmatched: 10. The CDR3 coding sequence is TGTGCCAGCAGCCGACAGGGTTGGTCCGGCACTGAAGCTTTCTTT. This sequence encodes CASSRQGWSGTEAFF. Full variable domain (outside the CDR3, taken from reference TRBV7-2 and TRBJ1-1): GAGVSQSPSNKVTEKGKDVELRCDPISGHTALYWYRQSLGQGLEFLIYFQGNSAPDKSGLPSDRFSAERTGGSVSTLTIQRTQQEDSAVYLCASSRQGWSGTEAFFGQGTRLTVV.

This clone has only one observation. The chain carries TRBV6-1 and TRBJ2-5; the D gene is possibly TRBD2 (7 bases). The CDR3 runs 13 residues. Trimming took off 7 bases at V and 7 bases at J, with 16 bases between the two ends. Germline CDR1 and CDR2: MNHNS and SASEGT. CDR3 loop: CASTAQGGATQYF. The CDR3 nucleotides are TGTGCCAGCACAGCACAGGGAGGGGCGACCCAGTACTTC.

The V and J genes are TRBV4-2 and TRBJ2-2; no firm D call. CDR1 is LGHNA and CDR2 is YNFKEQ in the germline V gene. The CDR3 runs 12 residues. The V end lost 4 bases, the J end lost 6 bases, and 6 bases lay between the germline ends. DNA of the CDR3: TGTGCCAGCAGCCTTAGCCCCGGGGAGCTGTTTTTT. Residues: CASSLSPGELFF.

The chain joins TRBV5-1 to TRBJ2-7; 7 bases are shared with TRBD1. V lost 4 bases, J lost 4 bases, and 8 bases stayed unmatched. The CDR3 spans 14 residues. The germline CDR1 and CDR2 sequences are SGHRS and YFSETQ. In DNA form, the CDR3 reads TGCGCCAGCAGCCCCCCGGGACAGAGTTACGAGCAGTACTTC. Translated, it gives CASSPPGQSYEQYF.

The chain is built from TRBV7-6 and TRBJ1-2; a weak D match, TRBD1 (5 bases). The CDR3 runs 16 residues. Per germline, CDR1 SGHVS and CDR2 FNYEAQ. V was shortened by 4 bases and J by 5 bases, with 20 bases between the two germline ends. The CDR3, as DNA: TGTGCCAGCAGCTCGAGGTTAAAAGAAGGGGTTTATGGCTACACCTTC. This sequence encodes CASSSRLKEGVYGYTF. The complete variable domain, with remaining parts taken from reference TRBV7-6 and TRBJ1-2, reads GAGVSQSPRYKVTKRGQDVALRCDPISGHVSLYWYRQALGQGPEFLTYFNYEAQQDKSGLPNDRFSAERPEGSISTLTIQRTEQRDSAMYRCASSSRLKEGVYGYTFGSGTRLTVV.

This chain links TRBV4-3 with TRBJ2-7, with 9 positions matching TRBD1. V gave up 0 bases and J gave up 3 bases; unmatched junction bases: 3. CDR3 size: 15 residues. In germline, CDR1 is LGHNA, CDR2 YSLEER. Here the CDR3 DNA reads TGCGCCAGCAGCCAAGAGCCGACAGGGGGCTACGAGCAGTACTTC. It specifies CASSQEPTGGYEQYF.

CDR3 nucleotide sequence: TGTGCCTGGAGTGCTCCAACCCGGACTAGCGGGAGTCGCGATGAGCAGTTCTTC. Its translation: CAWSAPTRTSGSRDEQFF. The chain couples TRBV30 to TRBJ2-1; the match to TRBD2 covers 13 bases. J lost 8 bases, V lost 1 base, and 14 bases had no gene match. CDR1 is GTSNPN and CDR2 is SVGIG in the germline V gene (reference sequence). CDR3 size: 18 residues.

V usage is TRBV25-1 and J usage is TRBJ2-2; tentative D call: TRBD1 (6 bases). V was shortened by 1 base and J by 2 bases, with 11 bases between the two germline ends. The CDR3 extends over 16 amino acids. Germline CDR1 MGHDK, CDR2 SYGVNS. This CDR3 is CASSEFDRTNTGELFF. CDR3 DNA sequence: TGTGCCAGCAGTGAATTTGACAGGACTAACACCGGGGAGCTGTTTTTT.

The J gene is TRBJ2-7, the V gene TRBV19; 7 bases line up with TRBD1. This CDR3 is built from 14 residues. The V gene end was trimmed by 4 bases and the J gene end by 0 bases; junction bases not matched to a gene: 3. The germline gives CDR1 LNHDA, CDR2 SQIVND (reference sequence). This CDR3 is CASSTTGASYEQYF. The CDR3 bases are TGTGCCAGTAGTACAACAGGGGCCTCCTACGAGCAGTACTTC.

In this sample, this clone turned up a few times. J is TRBJ2-7 and V is TRBV4-1, with 8 bases lining up with TRBD1. The ends lost 0 bases at V and 1 base at J; junction bases unmatched: 14. This CDR3 is built from 19 residues. Germline V lookup: CDR1 MGHRA, CDR2 YSYEKL. CDR3 amino acids: CASSQDTGRGQARSYEQYF. The CDR3 coding sequence is TGCGCCAGCAGCCAAGATACTGGCAGGGGGCAGGCGAGGTCCTACGAGCAGTACTTC.

This clone was found a few times. The J gene is TRBJ2-7, the V gene TRBV19, with D maybe TRBD1 (7 bases). Trimming took 4 bases from V and 4 from J, leaving 20 bases between them. The CDR3 covers 16 residues. Germline loops: CDR1 LNHDA, CDR2 SQIVND (reference sequence). The CDR3 DNA sequence: TGTGCCAGTAGTAAGGGTTGGGGGGACAGACCTTACGAGCAGTACTTC. It codes for CASSKGWGDRPYEQYF.

The chain couples TRBV27 to TRBJ2-1, with 9 bases lining up with TRBD2. After removal of 3 bases from V and 1 base from J, the junction contained 7 bases not matched to a gene. The CDR3 is made up of 17 amino acids. Germline V gives CDR1 MNHEY, CDR2 SMNVEV (reference sequence). CDR3: CASSFEAGGISYNEQFF. The CDR3 region has the DNA TGTGCCAGCAGTTTTGAAGCGGGAGGTATATCCTACAATGAGCAGTTCTTC.

This chain uses TRBV19 with TRBJ2-7, with D unclear. There are 12 residues in the CDR3. Trimming stripped 5 bases from V and 6 bases from J, with 11 bases between. CDR1 is LNHDA, CDR2 SQIVND, per germline (reference sequence). The CDR3 DNA reads as TGTGCCAGTAGTCCCGAGATCGGCGAGCAGTACTTC. Residues: CASSPEIGEQYF.

This chain connects TRBV7-3 to TRBJ2-3; 10 bases map to TRBD2. The CDR3 runs to 17 residues. The trim removed 2 bases at V and 2 bases at J, leaving 7 bases unmatched. Germline CDR1 reads SGHTA; CDR2 reads FQGTGA. Written as DNA, the CDR3 is TGTGCCAGCAGCTTATGGCTAGCGGGAGAGGTCACAGATACGCAGTATTTT. Its protein product is CASSLWLAGEVTDTQYF. Full variable domain (outside the CDR3, taken from reference TRBV7-3 and TRBJ2-3): GAGVSQTPSNKVTEKGKYVELRCDPISGHTALYWYRQSLGQGPEFLIYFQGTGAADDSGLPNDRFFAVRPEGSVSTLKIQRTERGDSAVYLCASSLWLAGEVTDTQYFGPGTRLTVL.

The chain has TRBV6-1 and TRBJ2-7; D gene unclear. The V end was cut by 3 bases, the J end by 2 bases, with 8 bases between. This CDR3 has 13 residues. From germline, CDR1 is MNHNS and CDR2 SASEGT. Here the CDR3 reads CASSEASTYEQYF. The DNA for the CDR3 is TGTGCCAGCAGTGAGGCCAGTACCTACGAGCAGTACTTC.

The chain links TRBV10-3 to TRBJ2-7, with 11 nucleotides matching TRBD2. The CDR3 loop spans 13 amino acids. Germline lookup yields CDR1 ENHRY and CDR2 SYGVKD. The V gene end was trimmed by 10 bases and the J gene end by 4 bases; junction bases not matched to a gene: 6. For the CDR3, the DNA is TGTGCCAGTTCCGGGACTAGCGGATACGAGCAGTACTTC. It encodes CASSGTSGYEQYF.

The genes are TRBV9 and TRBJ2-3; 14 bases fit TRBD2. The junction had 12 bases not matched to a gene; V was cut back by 4 bases and J by 2 bases. The germline CDR1 and CDR2 sequences are SGDLS and YYNGEE. CDR3 length: 19 residues. CDR3 bases: TGTGCCAGCAGCCCCATTCGACTAGCGGGAGGGGGGGCCACAGATACGCAGTATTTT. This gives the protein CASSPIRLAGGGATDTQYF.

The chain is built from TRBV9 and TRBJ1-4, with D uncertain. From germline, CDR1 is SGDLS and CDR2 YYNGEE. V was shortened by 0 bases and J by 0 bases, with 3 bases between the two germline ends. This CDR3 is built from 14 residues. CDR3 amino acids: CASSVASTNEKLFF. CDR3 sequence (DNA): TGTGCCAGCAGCGTAGCATCAACTAATGAAAAACTGTTTTTT.

This clone was picked up one time. The V and J genes are TRBV6-6 and TRBJ1-2; 9 positions agree with TRBD1. V gave up 5 bases and J gave up 8 bases; unmatched junction bases: 9. This CDR3 has 14 residues. Germline V gene sequence: CDR1 MNHNY, CDR2 SVGAGI (reference sequence). CDR3: CASSPRTGAGGYTF. Written as DNA, the CDR3 is TGTGCCAGCAGTCCCCGGACAGGGGCAGGAGGCTACACCTTC.

This clone is a singleton in its sample. The V call is TRBV11-2, the J call TRBJ2-3; D might be TRBD1 (5 bases). CDR3 length: 15 residues. V dropped 2 bases and J dropped 6 bases, with 15 bases sitting between them. Germline CDR1 is SGHAT and CDR2 is FQNNGV. The CDR3 is CASSLLRARIDTQYF. CDR3 sequence (DNA): TGTGCCAGCAGCTTACTCAGGGCTAGGATTGATACGCAGTATTTT.

V is TRBV9 and J is TRBJ1-4; 8 bases agree with TRBD1. Germline CDR1 reads SGDLS; CDR2 reads YYNGEE. This CDR3 region has 14 residues. With 3 bases clipped from V and 7 bases from J, the junction kept 5 bases outside the gene matches. CDR3 bases: TGTGCCAGCAGCGGGACAGGGTGGGGTGAAAAACTGTTTTTT. Translated: CASSGTGWGEKLFF.

The chain carries TRBV7-6 and TRBJ2-2; 8 bases map to TRBD1. J gave up 5 bases and V 5 bases, and 7 bases lay outside the gene matches. CDR1 and CDR2 (germline): SGHVS, FNYEAQ. The CDR3 runs to 15 residues. CDR3 DNA sequence: TGTGCCAGCAGCCTCGGACAGGGTTGGACCGGGGAGCTGTTTTTT. It codes for CASSLGQGWTGELFF.

This clone was found a few times. The rearrangement uses TRBV28 and TRBJ2-1; 10 bases are a match to TRBD2. With V trimmed by 5 bases and J by 4 bases, 8 bases remained unmatched. In germline, CDR1 is MDHEN, CDR2 SYDVKM. This CDR3 is 16 amino acids long. CDR3 DNA sequence: TGTGCCAGCAGTACCAGGACTAGCGGAGGTTACAATGAGCAGTTCTTC. This gives the protein CASSTRTSGGYNEQFF.

J is TRBJ2-3 and V is TRBV15; tentatively, D is TRBD2 (7 bases). V lost 0 bases and J lost 6, with 13 bases in between. The CDR3 runs to 15 residues. In germline, CDR1 is LNHNV, CDR2 YYDKDF (reference sequence). CDR3 protein: CATSRDRGASDTQYF. In DNA, the CDR3 is TGTGCCACCAGCAGAGATCGGGGGGCCTCGGATACGCAGTATTTT.

The chain carries TRBV6-1 and TRBJ2-7, with 15 bases aligning to TRBD2. Germline V gives CDR1 MNHNS, CDR2 SASEGT. The junction had 4 bases not matched to a gene; V was cut back by 6 bases and J by 4 bases. CDR3 size: 15 residues. CDR3 nucleotide sequence: TGTGCCAGCAGGGGACTAGCGGGGGGCGGGTACGAGCAGTACTTC. Its protein is CASRGLAGGGYEQYF.

V usage is TRBV2 and J usage is TRBJ1-5; weak D call: TRBD1 (6 bases). Germline CDR1 and CDR2: SNHLY and FYNNEI. The CDR3 length is 13 residues. V shed 4 bases and J shed 4 bases, with 8 bases lying between them. CDR3 loop: CASSAQGNQPQHF. CDR3 coding DNA: TGTGCCAGCAGTGCCCAGGGGAATCAGCCCCAGCATTTT.

V is TRBV5-1 and J is TRBJ2-7, with TRBD2 identical over 8 bases. V dropped 0 bases and J dropped 2; count of bases not matched to a gene: 10. Looked up from germline, CDR1 is SGHRS and CDR2 is YFSETQ. This CDR3 has 17 residues. CDR3 residues: CASSLAISGGPPYEQYF. The CDR3 nucleotides read TGCGCCAGCAGCTTGGCCATATCGGGGGGGCCCCCCTACGAGCAGTACTTC. Based on the CDR3 plus reference TRBV5-1 and TRBJ2-7, the full variable domain is KAGVTQTPRYLIKTRGQQVTLSCSPISGHRSVSWYQQTPGQGLQFLFEYFSETQRNKGNFPGRFSGRQFSNSRSEMNVSTLELGDSALYLCASSLAISGGPPYEQYFGPGTRLTVT.

V is TRBV7-3 and J is TRBJ1-3; weak D call: TRBD1 (6 bases). The germline gives CDR1 SGHTA, CDR2 FQGTGA. The CDR3 spans 16 residues. Trimming shortened V by 1 base and J by 1 base, and 11 bases separated the two germline ends. In DNA form, the CDR3 reads TGTGCCAGCAGCTTAAGCGTAGGGGGATCTGGAAACACCATATATTTT. As protein: CASSLSVGGSGNTIYF.

The chain employs TRBV5-1 and TRBJ1-1; D not certain. Germline lookup yields CDR1 SGHRS and CDR2 YFSETQ. V was pared by 4 bases and J by 0 bases, with 13 bases between. The CDR3 loop spans 15 amino acids. CDR3 nucleotides: TGCGCCAGCAGCCCCGAGGGCTGGATGAACACTGAAGCTTTCTTT. This encodes CASSPEGWMNTEAFF.